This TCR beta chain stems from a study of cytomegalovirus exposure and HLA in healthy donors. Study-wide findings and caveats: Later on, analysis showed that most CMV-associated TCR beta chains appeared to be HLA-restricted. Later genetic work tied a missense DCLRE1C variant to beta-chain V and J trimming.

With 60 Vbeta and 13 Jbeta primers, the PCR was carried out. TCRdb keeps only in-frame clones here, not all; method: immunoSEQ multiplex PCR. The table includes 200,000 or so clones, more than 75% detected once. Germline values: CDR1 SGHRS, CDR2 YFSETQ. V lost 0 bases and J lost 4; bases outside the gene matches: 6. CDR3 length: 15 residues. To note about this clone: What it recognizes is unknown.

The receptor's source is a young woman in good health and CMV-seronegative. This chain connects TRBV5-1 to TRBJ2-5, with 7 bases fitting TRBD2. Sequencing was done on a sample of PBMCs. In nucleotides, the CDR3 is TGCGCCAGCAGCTTGGGCTATGCGGGAGTAGAGACCCAGTACTTC. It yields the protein CASSLGYAGVETQYF.